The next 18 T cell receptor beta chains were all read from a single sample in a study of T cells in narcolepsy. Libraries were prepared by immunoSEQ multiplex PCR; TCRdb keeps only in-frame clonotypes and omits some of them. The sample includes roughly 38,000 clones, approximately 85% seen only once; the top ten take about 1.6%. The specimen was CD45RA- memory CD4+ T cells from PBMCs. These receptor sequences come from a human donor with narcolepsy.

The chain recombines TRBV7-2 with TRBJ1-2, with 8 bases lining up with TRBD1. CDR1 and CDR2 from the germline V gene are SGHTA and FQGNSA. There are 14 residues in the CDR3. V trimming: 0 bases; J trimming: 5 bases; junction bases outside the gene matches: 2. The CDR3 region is CASSLADRGYGYTF. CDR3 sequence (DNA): TGTGCCAGCAGCTTAGCCGACAGGGGTTATGGCTACACCTTC.

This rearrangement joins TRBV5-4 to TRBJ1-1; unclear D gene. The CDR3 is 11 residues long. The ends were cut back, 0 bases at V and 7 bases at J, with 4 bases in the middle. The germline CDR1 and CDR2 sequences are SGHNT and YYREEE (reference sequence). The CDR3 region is CASSLEREAFF. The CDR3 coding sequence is TGTGCCAGCAGCTTGGAACGTGAAGCTTTCTTT. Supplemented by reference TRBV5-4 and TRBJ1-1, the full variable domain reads ETGVTQSPTHLIKTRGQQVTLRCSSQSGHNTVSWYQQALGQGPQFIFQYYREEENGRGNFPPRFSGLQFPNYSSELNVNALELDDSALYLCASSLEREAFFGQGTRLTVV.

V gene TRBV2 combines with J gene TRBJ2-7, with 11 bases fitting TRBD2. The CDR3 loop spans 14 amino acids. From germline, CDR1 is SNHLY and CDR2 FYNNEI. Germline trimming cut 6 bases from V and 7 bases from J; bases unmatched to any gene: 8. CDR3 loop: CASRGTSGKGEQYF. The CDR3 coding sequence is TGTGCCAGCAGGGGGACTAGCGGAAAGGGGGAGCAGTACTTC.

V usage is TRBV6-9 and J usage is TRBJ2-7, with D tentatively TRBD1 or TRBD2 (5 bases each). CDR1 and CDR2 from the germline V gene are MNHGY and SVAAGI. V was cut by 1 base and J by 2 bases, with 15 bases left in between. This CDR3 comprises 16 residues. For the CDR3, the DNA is TGTGCCAGCAGTTATTGTAGAGGGCAGGGTACCTACGAGCAGTACTTC. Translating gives CASSYCRGQGTYEQYF.

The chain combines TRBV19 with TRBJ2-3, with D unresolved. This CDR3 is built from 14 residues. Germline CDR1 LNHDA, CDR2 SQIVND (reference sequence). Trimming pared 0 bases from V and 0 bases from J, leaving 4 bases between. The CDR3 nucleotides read TGTGCCAGTAGTATAGAGAGGAGCACAGATACGCAGTATTTT. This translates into CASSIERSTDTQYF. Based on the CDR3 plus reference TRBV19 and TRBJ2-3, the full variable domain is DGGITQSPKYLFRKEGQNVTLSCEQNLNHDAMYWYRQDPGQGLRLIYYSQIVNDFQKGDIAEGYSVSREKKESFPLTVTSAQKNPTAFYLCASSIERSTDTQYFGPGTRLTVL.

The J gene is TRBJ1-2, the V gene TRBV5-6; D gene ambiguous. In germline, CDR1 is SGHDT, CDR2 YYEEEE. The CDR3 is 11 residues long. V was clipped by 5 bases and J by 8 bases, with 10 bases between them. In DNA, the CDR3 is TGTGCCAGCAGGAGGGCAGGCGGCTACACCTTC. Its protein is CASRRAGGYTF.

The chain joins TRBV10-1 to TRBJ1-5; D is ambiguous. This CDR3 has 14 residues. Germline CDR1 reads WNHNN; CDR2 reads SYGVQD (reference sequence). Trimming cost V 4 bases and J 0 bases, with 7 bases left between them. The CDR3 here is CASSGRYSNQPQHF. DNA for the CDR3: TGCGCCAGCAGTGGGAGATATAGCAATCAGCCCCAGCATTTT.

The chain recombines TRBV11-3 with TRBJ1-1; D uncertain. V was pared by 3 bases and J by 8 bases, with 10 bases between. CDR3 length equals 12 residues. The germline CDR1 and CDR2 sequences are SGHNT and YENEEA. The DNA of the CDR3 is TGTGCCAGCAGCTTTGGCGTAAGAGAAGCTTTCTTT. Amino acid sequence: CASSFGVREAFF.

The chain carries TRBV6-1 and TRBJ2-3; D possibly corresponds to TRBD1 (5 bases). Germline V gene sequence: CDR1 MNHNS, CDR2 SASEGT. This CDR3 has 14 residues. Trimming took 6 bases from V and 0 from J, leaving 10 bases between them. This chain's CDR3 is CASSRVFSTDTQYF. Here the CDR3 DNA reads TGTGCCAGCAGCAGGGTTTTTAGCACAGATACGCAGTATTTT.

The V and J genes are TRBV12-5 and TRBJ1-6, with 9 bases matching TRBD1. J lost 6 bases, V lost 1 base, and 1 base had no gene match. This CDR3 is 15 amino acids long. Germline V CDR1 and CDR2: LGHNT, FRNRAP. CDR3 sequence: CASGLGDRVNSPLHF. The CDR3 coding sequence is TGTGCTAGTGGTTTGGGGGACAGGGTTAATTCACCCCTCCACTTT.

CDR3 DNA sequence: TGTGCCAGCGAGCCAAATGTCTCAGGTTCACCCCTCCACTTT. Residues: CASEPNVSGSPLHF. The rearrangement uses TRBV25-1 and TRBJ1-6; D unresolved. CDR3 length: 14 amino acids. V lost 8 bases and J 9 bases, leaving 17 bases between the germline ends. Germline V gene data show CDR1 as MGHDK and CDR2 as SYGVNS.

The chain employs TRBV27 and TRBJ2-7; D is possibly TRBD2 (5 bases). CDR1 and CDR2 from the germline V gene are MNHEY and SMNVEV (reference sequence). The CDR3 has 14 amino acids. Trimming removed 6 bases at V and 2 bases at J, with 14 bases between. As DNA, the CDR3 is TGTGCCAGCAGGCCGTCCAGCGGAGCCTACGAGCAGTACTTC. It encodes CASRPSSGAYEQYF.

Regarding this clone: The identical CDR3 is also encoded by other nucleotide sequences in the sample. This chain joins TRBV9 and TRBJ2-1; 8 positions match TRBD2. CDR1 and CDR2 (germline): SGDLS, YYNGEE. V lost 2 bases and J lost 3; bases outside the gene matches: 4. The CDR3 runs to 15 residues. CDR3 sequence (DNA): TGTGCCAGCAGCGTTTCCAGCGGGGGCTACAATGAGCAGTTCTTC. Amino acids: CASSVSSGGYNEQFF.

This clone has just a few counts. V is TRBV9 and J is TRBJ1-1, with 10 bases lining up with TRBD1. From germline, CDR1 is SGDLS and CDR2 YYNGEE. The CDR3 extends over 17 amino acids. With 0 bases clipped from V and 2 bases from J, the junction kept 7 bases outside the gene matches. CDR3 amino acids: CASSVESGQGPNTEAFF. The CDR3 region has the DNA TGTGCCAGCAGCGTAGAATCGGGACAGGGGCCCAACACTGAAGCTTTCTTT.

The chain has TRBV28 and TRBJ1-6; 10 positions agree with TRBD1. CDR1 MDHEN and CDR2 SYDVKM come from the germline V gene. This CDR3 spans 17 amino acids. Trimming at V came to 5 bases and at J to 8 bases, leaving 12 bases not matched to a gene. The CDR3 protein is CASSSHRDRGPHSPLHF. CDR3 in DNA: TGTGCCAGCAGTAGTCACCGGGACAGGGGCCCGCATTCACCCCTCCACTTT.

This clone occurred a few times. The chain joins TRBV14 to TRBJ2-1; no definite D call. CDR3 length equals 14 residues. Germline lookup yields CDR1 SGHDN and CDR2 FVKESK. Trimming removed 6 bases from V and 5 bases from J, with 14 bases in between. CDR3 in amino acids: CASSSSFGDNEQFF. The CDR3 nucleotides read TGTGCCAGCAGTTCTAGTTTCGGAGACAATGAGCAGTTCTTC.

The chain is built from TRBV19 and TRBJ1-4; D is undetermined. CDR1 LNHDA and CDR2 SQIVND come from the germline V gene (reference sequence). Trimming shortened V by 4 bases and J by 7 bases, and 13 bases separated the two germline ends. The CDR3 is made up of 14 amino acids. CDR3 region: CASSNGPRSEKLFF. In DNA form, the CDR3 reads TGTGCCAGTAGTAACGGGCCCCGGTCTGAAAAACTGTTTTTT.

CDR3 protein: CAWRQHPRDRGRNTEAFF. CDR3 nucleotides: TGTGCCTGGAGGCAACATCCCCGGGACAGGGGAAGGAACACTGAAGCTTTCTTT. The chain couples TRBV30 to TRBJ1-1; 10 positions match TRBD1. With V trimmed by 3 bases and J by 1 base, 14 bases remained unmatched. CDR1 and CDR2 from the germline V gene are GTSNPN and SVGIG (reference sequence). The CDR3 is 18 residues long. The entire variable domain, with the rest obtained from reference TRBV30 and TRBJ1-1, is as follows: SQTIHQWPATLVQPVGSPLSLECTVEGTSNPNLYWYRQAAGRGLQLLFYSVGIGQISSEVPQNLSASRPQDRQFILSSKKLLLSDSGFYLCAWRQHPRDRGRNTEAFFGQGTRLTVV.